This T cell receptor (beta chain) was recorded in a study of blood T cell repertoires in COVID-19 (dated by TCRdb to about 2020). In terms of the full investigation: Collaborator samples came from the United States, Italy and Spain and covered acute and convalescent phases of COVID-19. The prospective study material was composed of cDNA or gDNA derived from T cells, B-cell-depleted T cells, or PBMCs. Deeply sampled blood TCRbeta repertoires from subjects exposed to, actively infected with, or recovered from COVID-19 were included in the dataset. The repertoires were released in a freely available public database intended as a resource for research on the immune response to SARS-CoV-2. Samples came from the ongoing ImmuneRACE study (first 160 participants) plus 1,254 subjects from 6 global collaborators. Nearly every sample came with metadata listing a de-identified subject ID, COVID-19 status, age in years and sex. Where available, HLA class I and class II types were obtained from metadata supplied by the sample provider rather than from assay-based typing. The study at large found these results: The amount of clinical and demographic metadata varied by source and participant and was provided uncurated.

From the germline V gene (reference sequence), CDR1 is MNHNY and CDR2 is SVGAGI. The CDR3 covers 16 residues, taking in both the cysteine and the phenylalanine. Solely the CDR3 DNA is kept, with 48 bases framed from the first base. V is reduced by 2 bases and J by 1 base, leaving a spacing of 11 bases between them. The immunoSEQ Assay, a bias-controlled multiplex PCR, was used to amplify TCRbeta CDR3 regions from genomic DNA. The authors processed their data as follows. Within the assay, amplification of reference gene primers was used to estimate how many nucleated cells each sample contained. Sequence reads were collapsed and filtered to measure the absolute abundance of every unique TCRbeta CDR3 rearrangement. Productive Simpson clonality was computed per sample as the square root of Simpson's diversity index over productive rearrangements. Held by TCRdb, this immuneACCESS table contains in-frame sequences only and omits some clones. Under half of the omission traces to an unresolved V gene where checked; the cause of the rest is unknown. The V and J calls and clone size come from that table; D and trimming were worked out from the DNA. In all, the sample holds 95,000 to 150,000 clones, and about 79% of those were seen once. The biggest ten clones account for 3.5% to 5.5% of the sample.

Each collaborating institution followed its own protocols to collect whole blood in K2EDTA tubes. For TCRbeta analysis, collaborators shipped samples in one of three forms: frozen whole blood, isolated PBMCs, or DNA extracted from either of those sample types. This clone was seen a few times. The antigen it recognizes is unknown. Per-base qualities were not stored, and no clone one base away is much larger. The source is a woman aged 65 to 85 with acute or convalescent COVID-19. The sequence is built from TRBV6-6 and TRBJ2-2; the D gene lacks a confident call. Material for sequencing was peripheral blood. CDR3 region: CASSYLVSMNTGELFF. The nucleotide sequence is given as TGTGCCAGCAGTTACCTTGTAAGCATGAACACCGGGGAGCTGTTTTTT.